The clone carrying this TCR beta chain was counted a single time. Germline lookup yields CDR1 SNHLY and CDR2 FYNNEI. The CDR3 spans 15 residues. J lost 0 bases, V lost 6 bases, and 4 bases had no gene match. This table comes from immunoSEQ multiplex PCR, and its TCRdb copy is limited to in-frame clones, with some not included. The table lists fewer than 250,000 clones, just over 90% of them singletons. This specimen belongs to a study of blood T cell repertoires in COVID-19. Overall study context: Samples of COVID-19 (acute and convalescent) were obtained from the United States, Italy and Spain.

The sequence derives from a man aged 25 to 45 with acute or convalescent COVID-19. The sequencing sample was made of peripheral blood. The chain combines TRBV2 with TRBJ2-2; TRBD2 agrees at 7 bases. DNA of the CDR3: TGTGCCAGCAGCCGCGGGGGTTCGAACACCGGGGAGCTGTTTTTT. As protein: CASSRGGSNTGELFF.